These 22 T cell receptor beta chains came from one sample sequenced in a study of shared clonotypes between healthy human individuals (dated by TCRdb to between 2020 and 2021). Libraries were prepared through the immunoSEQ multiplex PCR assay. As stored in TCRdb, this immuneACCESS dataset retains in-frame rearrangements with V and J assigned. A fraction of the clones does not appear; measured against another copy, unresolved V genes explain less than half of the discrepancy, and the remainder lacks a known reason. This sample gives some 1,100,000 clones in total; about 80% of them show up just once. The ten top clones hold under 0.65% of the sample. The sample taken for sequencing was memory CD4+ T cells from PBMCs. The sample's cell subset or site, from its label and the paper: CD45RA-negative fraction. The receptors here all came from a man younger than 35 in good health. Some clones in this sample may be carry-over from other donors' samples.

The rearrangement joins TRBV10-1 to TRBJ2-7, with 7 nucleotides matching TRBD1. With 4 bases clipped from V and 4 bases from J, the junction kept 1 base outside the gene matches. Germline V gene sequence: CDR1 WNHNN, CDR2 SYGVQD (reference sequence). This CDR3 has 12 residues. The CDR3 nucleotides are TGCGCCAGCAGTGGGACAGGTTACGAGCAGTACTTC. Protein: CASSGTGYEQYF.

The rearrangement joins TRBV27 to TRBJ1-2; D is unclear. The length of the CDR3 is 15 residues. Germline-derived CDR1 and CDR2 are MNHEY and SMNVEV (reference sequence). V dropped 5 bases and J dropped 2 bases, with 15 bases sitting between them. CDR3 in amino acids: CASSIDPMGNYGYTF. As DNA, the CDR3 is TGTGCCAGCAGTATCGACCCGATGGGGAACTATGGCTACACCTTC.

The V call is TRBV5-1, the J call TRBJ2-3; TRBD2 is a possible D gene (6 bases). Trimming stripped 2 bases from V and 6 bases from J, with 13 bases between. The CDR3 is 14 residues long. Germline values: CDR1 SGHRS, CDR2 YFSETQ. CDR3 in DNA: TGCGCCAGCAGCTTCGGCAAGAGCGGGGATACGCAGTATTTT. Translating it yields CASSFGKSGDTQYF.

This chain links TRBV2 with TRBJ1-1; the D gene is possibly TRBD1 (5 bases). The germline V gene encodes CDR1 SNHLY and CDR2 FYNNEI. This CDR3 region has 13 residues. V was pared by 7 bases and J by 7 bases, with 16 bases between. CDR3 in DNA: TGTGCCAGCACGGTGGAGGGGTCCGGTGAAGCTTTCTTT. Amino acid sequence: CASTVEGSGEAFF.

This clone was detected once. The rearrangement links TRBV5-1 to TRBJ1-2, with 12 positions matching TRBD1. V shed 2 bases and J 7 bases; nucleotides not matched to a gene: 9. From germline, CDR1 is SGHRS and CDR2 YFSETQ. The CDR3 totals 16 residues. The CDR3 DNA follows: TGCGCCAGCAGCTTTAATCCGGGACAGGGGGCAGTTGGCTACACCTTC. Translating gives CASSFNPGQGAVGYTF.

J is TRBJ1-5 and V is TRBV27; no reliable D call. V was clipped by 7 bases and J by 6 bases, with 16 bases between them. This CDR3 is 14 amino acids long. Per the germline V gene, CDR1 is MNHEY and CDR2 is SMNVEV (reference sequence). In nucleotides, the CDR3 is TGTGCCAGCACCCCTGAAGAAAACTCTCAGCCCCAGCATTTT. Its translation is CASTPEENSQPQHF.

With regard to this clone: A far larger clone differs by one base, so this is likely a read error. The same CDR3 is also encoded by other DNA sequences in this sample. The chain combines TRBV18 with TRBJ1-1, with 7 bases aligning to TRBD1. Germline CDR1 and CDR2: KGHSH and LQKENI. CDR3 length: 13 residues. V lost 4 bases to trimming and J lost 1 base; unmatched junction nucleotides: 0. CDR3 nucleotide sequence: TGTGCCAGCTCACAGGGGGCGAACACTGAAGCTTTCTTT. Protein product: CASSQGANTEAFF. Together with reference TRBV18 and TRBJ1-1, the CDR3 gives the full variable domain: NAGVMQNPRHLVRRRGQEARLRCSPMKGHSHVYWYRQLPEEGLKFMVYLQKENIIDESGMPKERFSAEFPKEGPSILRIQQVVRGDSAAYFCASSQGANTEAFFGQGTRLTVV.

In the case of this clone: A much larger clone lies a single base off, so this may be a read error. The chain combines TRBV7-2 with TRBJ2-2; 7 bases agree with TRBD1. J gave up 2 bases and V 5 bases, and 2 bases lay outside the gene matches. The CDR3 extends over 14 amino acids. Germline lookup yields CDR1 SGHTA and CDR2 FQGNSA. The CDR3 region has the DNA TGTGCCAGCAGCCGGGACAGCAACACCGGGGAGCTGTTTTTT. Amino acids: CASSRDSNTGELFF.

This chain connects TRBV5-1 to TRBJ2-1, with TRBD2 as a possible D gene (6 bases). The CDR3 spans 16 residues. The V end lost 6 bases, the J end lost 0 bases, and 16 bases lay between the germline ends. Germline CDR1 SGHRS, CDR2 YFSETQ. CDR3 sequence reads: CASTRVEGSSYNEQFF. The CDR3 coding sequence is TGCGCCAGCACCCGGGTGGAGGGGAGCTCCTACAATGAGCAGTTCTTC.

CDR3 in amino acids: CASSKIRGLAGKSTDTQYF. DNA of the CDR3: TGTGCCAGCAGCAAGATCCGGGGACTAGCGGGAAAGAGCACAGATACGCAGTATTTT. This chain uses TRBV21-1 with TRBJ2-3; the D call TRBD2 from the table was never checked on the DNA. TRBV21-1 is a known pseudogene. The CDR3 consists of 19 residues.

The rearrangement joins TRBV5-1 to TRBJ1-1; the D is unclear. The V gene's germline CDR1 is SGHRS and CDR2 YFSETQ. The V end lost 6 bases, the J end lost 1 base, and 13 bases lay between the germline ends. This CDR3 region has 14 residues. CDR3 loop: CASNYLNPNTEAFF. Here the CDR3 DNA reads TGCGCCAGCAATTATTTAAACCCGAACACTGAAGCTTTCTTT. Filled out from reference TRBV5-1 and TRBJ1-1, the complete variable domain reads KAGVTQTPRYLIKTRGQQVTLSCSPISGHRSVSWYQQTPGQGLQFLFEYFSETQRNKGNFPGRFSGRQFSNSRSEMNVSTLELGDSALYLCASNYLNPNTEAFFGQGTRLTVV.

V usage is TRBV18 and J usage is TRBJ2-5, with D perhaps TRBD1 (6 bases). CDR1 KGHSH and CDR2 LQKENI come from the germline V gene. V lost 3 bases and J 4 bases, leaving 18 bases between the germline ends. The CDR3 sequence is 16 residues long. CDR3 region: CASSPSRGRGGETQYF. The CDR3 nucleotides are TGTGCCAGCTCACCCTCCCGCGGCAGGGGTGGAGAGACCCAGTACTTC.

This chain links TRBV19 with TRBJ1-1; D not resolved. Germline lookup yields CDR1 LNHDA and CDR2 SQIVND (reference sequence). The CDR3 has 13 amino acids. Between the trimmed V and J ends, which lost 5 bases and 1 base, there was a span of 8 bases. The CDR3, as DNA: TGTGCCAGTAGTTGGGATTGGAACACTGAAGCTTTCTTT. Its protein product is CASSWDWNTEAFF.

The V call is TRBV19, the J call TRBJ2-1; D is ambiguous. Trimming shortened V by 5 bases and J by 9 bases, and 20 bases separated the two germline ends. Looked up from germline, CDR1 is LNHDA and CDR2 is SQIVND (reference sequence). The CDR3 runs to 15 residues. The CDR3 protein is CASSPTPRRFAEQFF. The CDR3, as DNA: TGTGCCAGTAGTCCCACCCCCAGACGGTTTGCTGAGCAGTTCTTC.

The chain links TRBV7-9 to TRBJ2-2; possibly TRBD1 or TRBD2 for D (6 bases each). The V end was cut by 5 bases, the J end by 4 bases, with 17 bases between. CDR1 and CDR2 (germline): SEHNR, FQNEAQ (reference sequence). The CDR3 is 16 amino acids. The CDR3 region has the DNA TGTGCCAGCAGCCCGAGGGGGGCAGGGCGCACCGGGGAGCTGTTTTTT. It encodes CASSPRGAGRTGELFF. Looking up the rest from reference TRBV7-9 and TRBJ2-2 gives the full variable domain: DTGVSQNPRHKITKRGQNVTFRCDPISEHNRLYWYRQTLGQGPEFLTYFQNEAQLEKSRLLSDRFSAERPKGSFSTLEIQRTEQGDSAMYLCASSPRGAGRTGELFFGEGSRLTVL.

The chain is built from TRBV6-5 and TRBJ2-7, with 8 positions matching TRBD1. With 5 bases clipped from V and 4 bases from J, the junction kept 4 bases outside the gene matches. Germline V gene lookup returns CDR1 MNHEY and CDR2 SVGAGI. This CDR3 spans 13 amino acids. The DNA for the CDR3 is TGTGCCAGCAGTAAACAGGGGGTGTACGAGCAGTACTTC. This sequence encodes CASSKQGVYEQYF.

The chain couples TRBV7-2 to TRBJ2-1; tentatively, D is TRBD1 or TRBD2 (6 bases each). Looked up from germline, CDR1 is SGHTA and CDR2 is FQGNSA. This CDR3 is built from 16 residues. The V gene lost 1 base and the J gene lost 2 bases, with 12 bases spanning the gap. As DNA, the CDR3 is TGTGCCAGCAGCTTAGTTAGGGGGGCGGCCTACAATGAGCAGTTCTTC. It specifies CASSLVRGAAYNEQFF.

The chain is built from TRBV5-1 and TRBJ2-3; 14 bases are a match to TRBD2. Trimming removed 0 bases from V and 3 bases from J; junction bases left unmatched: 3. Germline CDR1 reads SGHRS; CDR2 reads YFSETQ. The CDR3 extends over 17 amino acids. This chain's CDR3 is CASSLGLAGGLTDTQYF. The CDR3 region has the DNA TGCGCCAGCAGCTTGGGACTAGCGGGAGGGTTGACAGATACGCAGTATTTT.

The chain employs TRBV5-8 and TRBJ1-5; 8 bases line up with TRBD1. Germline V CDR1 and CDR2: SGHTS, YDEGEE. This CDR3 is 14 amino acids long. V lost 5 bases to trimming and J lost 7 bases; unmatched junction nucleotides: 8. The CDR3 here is CASSFIQGVQPQHF. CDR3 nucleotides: TGTGCCAGCAGTTTCATACAGGGGGTACAGCCCCAGCATTTT.

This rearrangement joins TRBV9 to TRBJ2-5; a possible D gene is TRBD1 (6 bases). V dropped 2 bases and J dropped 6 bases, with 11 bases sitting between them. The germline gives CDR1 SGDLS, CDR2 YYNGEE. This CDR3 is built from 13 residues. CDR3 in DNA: TGTGCCAGCAGCGTCAGACAGGCCCAGACCCAGTACTTC. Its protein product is CASSVRQAQTQYF.

The CDR3 DNA is TGTGCCAGCAGTCTGGAATGGGGGGGGACCCAGTACTTC. Its translation: CASSLEWGGTQYF. This chain joins TRBV27 and TRBJ2-5; TRBD2 aligns across 7 bases. CDR3 length: 13 residues. Germline V lookup: CDR1 MNHEY, CDR2 SMNVEV (reference sequence). With V trimmed by 5 bases and J by 7 bases, 7 bases remained unmatched.

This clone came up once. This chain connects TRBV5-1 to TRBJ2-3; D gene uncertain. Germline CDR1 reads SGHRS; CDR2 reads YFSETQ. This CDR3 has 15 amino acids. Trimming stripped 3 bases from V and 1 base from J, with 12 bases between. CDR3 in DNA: TGCGCCAGCAGCTGGAATCCCAGCGGCACAGATACGCAGTATTTT. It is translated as CASSWNPSGTDTQYF.